This paragraph reports one T cell receptor (beta chain). Its matching antigen is unknown. A much larger clonotype is one base distant, so this may be a read error. The data belong to a study of molecular identifiers for immune sequencing clone quantification. General study findings and limits: Detectable among about a million naive cells, according to reports, was Jurkat TCR RNA spiked in from one cell.

The CDR3 runs 14 residues. Looked up from germline, CDR1 is SGHRS and CDR2 is YFSETQ. TCRdb reprocessed the PCR reads via MiXCR and lists one record per CDR3 protein. The sample consists of about 510,000 distinct CDR3 sequences, 20% to 25% of them appearing once. J is TRBJ2-5 and V is TRBV5-1; D may correspond to TRBD1 or TRBD2 (5 bases each). The sample taken for sequencing was naive CD8+ T cells from blood, with Jurkat cell RNA spiked in. Subset here: FACS-sorted CD8+CD4-CCR7+CD45RA+ naive T cells. The clonotype originates from a human donor in good health. Some libraries in this study had Jurkat cell RNA spiked in. The CDR3 DNA sequence: TGCGCCAGCAGCTTCCGGGACGGGCAAGAGACCCAGTGCTTC. Its protein product is CASSFRDGQETQCF.